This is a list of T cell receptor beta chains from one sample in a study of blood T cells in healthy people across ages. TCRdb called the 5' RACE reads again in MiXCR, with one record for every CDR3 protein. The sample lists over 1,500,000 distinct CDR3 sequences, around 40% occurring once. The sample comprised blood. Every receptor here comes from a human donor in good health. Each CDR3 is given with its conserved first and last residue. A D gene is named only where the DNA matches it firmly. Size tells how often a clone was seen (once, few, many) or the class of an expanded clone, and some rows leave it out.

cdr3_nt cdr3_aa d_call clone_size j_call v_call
TGTGCCACCAGTCCTTTTGGGGAAGGAGAGACCCAGTACTTC CATSPFGEGETQYF . once TRBJ2-5 TRBV24-1
TGCAGCGTGCCGACAGGGGAGGGCTACACCTTC CSVPTGEGYTF TRBD1 . TRBJ1-2 TRBV29-1
TGCAGTGCCATATTTAGCGGGGGGCCGGGGAATGAGCAGTTCTTC CSAIFSGGPGNEQFF TRBD2 few TRBJ2-1 TRBV20-1
TGTGCCAGCAGCTTTACGGCAGCGACAGATACGCAGTATTTT CASSFTAATDTQYF . . TRBJ2-3 TRBV7-3
TGCAGTGCCCTAACGGACAGGGTACATTCACCCCTCCACTTT CSALTDRVHSPLHF TRBD1 . TRBJ1-6 TRBV20-1
TGTGCCAGCTCGTCCGGGGTTAAGAATGAGCAGTTCTTC CASSSGVKNEQFF . . TRBJ2-1 TRBV7-9
TGTGCCAGCAGTGCACCTGGACTAGCGGGGGGGACAGATACGCAGTATTTT CASSAPGLAGGTDTQYF TRBD2 once TRBJ2-3 TRBV28
TGTGCCAGCAGCTTATTGGGTTCACGGGGCTATGGCTACACCTTC CASSLLGSRGYGYTF . . TRBJ1-2 TRBV7-9
TGCACCAGCAGCTTGGGACAGGGCCATGGCTACACCTTC CTSSLGQGHGYTF TRBD1 few TRBJ1-2 TRBV5-1
TGTGCCAGCAGCCCCCGGGAAGAAAAAAACATTCAGTACTTC CASSPREEKNIQYF . . TRBJ2-4 TRBV28
TGTGCCAACCAAGTTTGGACTAGCCGAGAGACCCAGTACTTC CANQVWTSRETQYF TRBD2 . TRBJ2-5 TRBV2
TGTGCCATCAGATCTAGCGGGGGGCCGTACAATGAGCAGTTCTTC CAIRSSGGPYNEQFF TRBD2 . TRBJ2-1 TRBV10-3
TGTGCCAGCAGCGACAGGAACACCGGGGAGCTGTTTTTT CASSDRNTGELFF . . TRBJ2-2 TRBV6-4
TGCAGTGCTAGACTCCAGGGGTGGCTTTCTGGGGCCAACGTCCTGACTTTC CSARLQGWLSGANVLTF . . TRBJ2-6 TRBV20-1
TGTGCCAGCATCCACAACACTGAGGCTTTCTTT CASIHNTEAFF . . TRBJ1-1 TRBV5-5